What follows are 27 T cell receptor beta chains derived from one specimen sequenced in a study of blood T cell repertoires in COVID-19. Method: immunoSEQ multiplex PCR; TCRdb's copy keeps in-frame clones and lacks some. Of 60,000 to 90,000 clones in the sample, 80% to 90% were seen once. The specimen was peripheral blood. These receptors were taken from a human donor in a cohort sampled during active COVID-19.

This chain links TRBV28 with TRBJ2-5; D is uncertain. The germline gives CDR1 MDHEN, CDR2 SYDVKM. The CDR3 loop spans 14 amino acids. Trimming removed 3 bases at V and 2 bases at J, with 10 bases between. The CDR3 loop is CASSFTPTQETQYF. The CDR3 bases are TGTGCCAGCAGTTTCACACCGACTCAAGAGACCCAGTACTTC.

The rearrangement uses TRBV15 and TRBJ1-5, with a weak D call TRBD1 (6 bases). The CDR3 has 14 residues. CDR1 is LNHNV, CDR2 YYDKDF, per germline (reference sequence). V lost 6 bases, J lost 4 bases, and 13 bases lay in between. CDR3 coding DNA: TGTGCCACCAGATCGGGAAGGGGGAATCAGCCCCAGCATTTT. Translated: CATRSGRGNQPQHF.

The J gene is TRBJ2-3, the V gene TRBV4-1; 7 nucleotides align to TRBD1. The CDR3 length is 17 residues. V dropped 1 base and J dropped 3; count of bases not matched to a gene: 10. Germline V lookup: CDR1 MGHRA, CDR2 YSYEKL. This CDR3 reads CASSQALQGVKTDTQYF. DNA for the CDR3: TGCGCCAGCAGCCAAGCTCTGCAGGGGGTCAAGACAGATACGCAGTATTTT.

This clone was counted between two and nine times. In nucleotides, the CDR3 is TGTGCCAGCACAGGTCCCGGACAGGGCGAGACCCAGTACTTC. It codes for CASTGPGQGETQYF. V and J are TRBV28 and TRBJ2-5; 8 bases are a match to TRBD1. This CDR3 comprises 14 residues. CDR1 is MDHEN, CDR2 SYDVKM, per germline. Trimming removed 7 bases from V and 5 bases from J; junction bases left unmatched: 9.

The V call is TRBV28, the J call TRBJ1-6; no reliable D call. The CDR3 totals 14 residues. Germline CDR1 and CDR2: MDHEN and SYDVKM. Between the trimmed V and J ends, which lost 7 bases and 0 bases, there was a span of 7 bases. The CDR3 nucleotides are TGTGCCAGCATTCTCAGCTCCTATAATTCACCCCTCCACTTT. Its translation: CASILSSYNSPLHF.

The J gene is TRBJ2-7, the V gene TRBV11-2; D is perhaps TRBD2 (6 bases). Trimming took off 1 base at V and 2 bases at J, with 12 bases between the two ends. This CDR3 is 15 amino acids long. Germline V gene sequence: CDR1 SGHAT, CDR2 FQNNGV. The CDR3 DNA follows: TGTGCCAGCAGCTTAGGAATCGGGACTCCCTACGAGCAGTACTTC. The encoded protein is CASSLGIGTPYEQYF.

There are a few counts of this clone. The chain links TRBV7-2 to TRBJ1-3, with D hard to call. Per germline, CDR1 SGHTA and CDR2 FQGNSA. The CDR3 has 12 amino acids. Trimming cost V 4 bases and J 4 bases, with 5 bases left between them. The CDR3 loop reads CASSSGGNTIYF. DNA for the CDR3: TGTGCCAGCAGCTCGGGGGGAAACACCATATATTTT. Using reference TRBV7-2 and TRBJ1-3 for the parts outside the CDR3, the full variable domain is GAGVSQSPSNKVTEKGKDVELRCDPISGHTALYWYRQSLGQGLEFLIYFQGNSAPDKSGLPSDRFSAERTGGSVSTLTIQRTQQEDSAVYLCASSSGGNTIYFGEGSWLTVV.

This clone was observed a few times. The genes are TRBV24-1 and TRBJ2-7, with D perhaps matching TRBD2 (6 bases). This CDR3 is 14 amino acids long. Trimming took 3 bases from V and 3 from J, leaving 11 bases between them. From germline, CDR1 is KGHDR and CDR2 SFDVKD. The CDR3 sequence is CATSDDGGGYEQYF. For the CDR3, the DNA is TGTGCCACCAGTGATGACGGGGGTGGCTACGAGCAGTACTTC.

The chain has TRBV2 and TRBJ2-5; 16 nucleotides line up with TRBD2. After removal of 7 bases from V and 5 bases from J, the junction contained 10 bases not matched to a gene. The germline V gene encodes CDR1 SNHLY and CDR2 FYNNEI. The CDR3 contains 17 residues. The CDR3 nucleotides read TGTGCCAGCACCTTAGGGACTAGCGGGAGGGCCGGTGAGACCCAGTACTTC. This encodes CASTLGTSGRAGETQYF.

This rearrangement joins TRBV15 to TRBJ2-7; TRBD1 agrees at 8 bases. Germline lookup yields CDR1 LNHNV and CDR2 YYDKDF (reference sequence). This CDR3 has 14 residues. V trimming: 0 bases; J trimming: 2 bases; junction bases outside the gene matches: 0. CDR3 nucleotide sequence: TGTGCCACCAGCAGAGACAGGGGGCCCTACGAGCAGTACTTC. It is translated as CATSRDRGPYEQYF. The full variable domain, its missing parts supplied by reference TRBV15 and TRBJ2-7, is DAMVIQNPRYQVTQFGKPVTLSCSQTLNHNVMYWYQQKSSQAPKLLFHYYDKDFNNEADTPDNFQSRRPNTSFCFLDIRSPGLGDTAMYLCATSRDRGPYEQYFGPGTRLTVT.

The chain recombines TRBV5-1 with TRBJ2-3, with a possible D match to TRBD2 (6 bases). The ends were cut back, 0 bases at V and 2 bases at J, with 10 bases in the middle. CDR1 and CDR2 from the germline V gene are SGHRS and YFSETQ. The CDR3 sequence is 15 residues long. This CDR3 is CASSLDGGYTDTQYF. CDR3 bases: TGCGCCAGCAGCTTGGACGGGGGTTACACAGATACGCAGTATTTT.

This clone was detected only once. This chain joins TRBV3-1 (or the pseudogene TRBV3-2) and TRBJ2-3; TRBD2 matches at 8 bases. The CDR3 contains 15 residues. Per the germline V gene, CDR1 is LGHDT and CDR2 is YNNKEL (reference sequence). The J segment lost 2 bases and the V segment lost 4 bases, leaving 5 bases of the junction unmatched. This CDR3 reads CASSRSSGVTDTQYF. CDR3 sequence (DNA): TGTGCCAGCAGCCGGAGTAGCGGGGTCACAGATACGCAGTATTTT.

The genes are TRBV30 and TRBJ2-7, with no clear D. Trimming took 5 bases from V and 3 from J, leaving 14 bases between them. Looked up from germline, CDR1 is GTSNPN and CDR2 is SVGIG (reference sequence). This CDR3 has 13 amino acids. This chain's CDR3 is CAWAGQYYYEQYF. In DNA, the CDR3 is TGTGCCTGGGCTGGGCAGTATTACTACGAGCAGTACTTC.

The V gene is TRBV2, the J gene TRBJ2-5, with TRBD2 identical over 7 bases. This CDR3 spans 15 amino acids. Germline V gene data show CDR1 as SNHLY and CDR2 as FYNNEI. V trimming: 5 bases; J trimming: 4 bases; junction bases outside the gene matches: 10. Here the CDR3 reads CASSIRPGGRETQYF. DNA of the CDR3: TGTGCCAGCAGTATTAGACCGGGAGGACGAGAGACCCAGTACTTC.

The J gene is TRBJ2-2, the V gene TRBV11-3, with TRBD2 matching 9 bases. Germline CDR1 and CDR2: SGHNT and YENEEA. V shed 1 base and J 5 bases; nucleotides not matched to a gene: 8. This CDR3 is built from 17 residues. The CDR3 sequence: CASSLAPGLARTGELFF. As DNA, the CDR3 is TGTGCCAGCAGCTTAGCGCCCGGACTAGCGCGGACCGGGGAGCTGTTTTTT.

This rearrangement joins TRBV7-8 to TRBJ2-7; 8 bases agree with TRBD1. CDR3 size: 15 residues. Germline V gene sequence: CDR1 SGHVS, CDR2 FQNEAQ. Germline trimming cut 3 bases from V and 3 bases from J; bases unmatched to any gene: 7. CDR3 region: CASSLRTGSDYEQYF. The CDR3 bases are TGTGCCAGCAGCTTGCGGACAGGGAGCGACTACGAGCAGTACTTC.

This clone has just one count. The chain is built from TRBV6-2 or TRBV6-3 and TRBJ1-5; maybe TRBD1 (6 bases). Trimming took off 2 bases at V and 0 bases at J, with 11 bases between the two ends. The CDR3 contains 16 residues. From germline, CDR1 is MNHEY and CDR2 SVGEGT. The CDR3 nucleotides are TGTGCCAGCAGTTACAGCCGGACAGATAGCAATCAGCCCCAGCATTTT. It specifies CASSYSRTDSNQPQHF.

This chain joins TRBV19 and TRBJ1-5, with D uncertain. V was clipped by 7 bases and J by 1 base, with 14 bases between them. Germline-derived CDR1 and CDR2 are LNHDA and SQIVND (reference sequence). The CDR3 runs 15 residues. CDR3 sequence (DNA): TGTGCCAGTACCCCAACTAGCAGGAGCAATCAGCCCCAGCATTTT. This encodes CASTPTSRSNQPQHF.

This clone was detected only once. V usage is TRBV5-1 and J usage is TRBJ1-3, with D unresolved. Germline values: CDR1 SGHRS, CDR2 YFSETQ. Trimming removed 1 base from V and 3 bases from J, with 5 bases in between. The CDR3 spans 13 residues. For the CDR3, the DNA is TGCGCCAGCAGCTTGAACATTGGAAACACCATATATTTT. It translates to CASSLNIGNTIYF.

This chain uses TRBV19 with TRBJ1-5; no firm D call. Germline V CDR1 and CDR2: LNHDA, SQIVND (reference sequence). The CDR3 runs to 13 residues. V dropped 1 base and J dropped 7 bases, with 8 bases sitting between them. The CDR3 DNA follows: TGTGCCAGTAGTATAGTTTTACACCAGCCCCAGCATTTT. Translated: CASSIVLHQPQHF.

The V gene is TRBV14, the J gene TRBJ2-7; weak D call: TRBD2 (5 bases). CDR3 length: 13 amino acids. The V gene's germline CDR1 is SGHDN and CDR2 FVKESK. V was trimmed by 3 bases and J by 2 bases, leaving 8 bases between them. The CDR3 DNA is TGTGCCAGCAGCCATCTAGCCGCCTACGAGCAGTACTTC. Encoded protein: CASSHLAAYEQYF.

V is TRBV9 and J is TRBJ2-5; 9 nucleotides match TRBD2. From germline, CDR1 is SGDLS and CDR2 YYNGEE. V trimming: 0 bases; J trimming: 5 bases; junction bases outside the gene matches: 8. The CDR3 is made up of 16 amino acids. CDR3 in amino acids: CASSVVGSGSLETQYF. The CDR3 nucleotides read TGTGCCAGCAGCGTAGTTGGTAGCGGGAGTCTTGAGACCCAGTACTTC.

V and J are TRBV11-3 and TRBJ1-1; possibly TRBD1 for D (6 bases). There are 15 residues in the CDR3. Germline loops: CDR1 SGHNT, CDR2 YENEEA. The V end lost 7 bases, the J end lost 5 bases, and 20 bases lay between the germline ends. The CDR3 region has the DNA TGTGCCAGCAACCCCGGTTCAGGGGATGCAACTGAAGCTTTCTTT. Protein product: CASNPGSGDATEAFF.

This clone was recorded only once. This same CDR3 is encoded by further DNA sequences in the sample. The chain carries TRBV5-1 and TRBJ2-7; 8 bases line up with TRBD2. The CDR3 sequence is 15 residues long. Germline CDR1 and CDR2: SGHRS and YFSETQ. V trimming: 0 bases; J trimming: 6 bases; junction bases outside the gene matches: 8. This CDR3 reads CASSLAAGGVGEQYF. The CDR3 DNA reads TGCGCCAGCAGCTTGGCCGCGGGGGGTGTCGGCGAGCAGTACTTC.

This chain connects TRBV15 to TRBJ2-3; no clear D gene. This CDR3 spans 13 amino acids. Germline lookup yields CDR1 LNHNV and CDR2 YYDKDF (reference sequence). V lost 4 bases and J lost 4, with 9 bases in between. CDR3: CATSKLGPDTQYF. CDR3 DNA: TGTGCCACCAGCAAGCTGGGCCCAGATACGCAGTATTTT.

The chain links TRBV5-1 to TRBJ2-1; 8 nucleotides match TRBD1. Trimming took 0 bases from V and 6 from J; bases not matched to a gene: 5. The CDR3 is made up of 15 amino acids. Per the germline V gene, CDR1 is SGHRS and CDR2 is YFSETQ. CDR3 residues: CASSLDQGAANEQFF. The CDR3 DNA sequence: TGCGCCAGCAGCTTGGATCAGGGGGCTGCCAATGAGCAGTTCTTC.

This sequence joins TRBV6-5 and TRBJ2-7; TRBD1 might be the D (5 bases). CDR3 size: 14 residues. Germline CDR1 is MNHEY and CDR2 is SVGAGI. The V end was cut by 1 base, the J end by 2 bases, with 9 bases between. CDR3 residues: CASSYLTGTYEQYF. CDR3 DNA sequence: TGTGCCAGCAGTTACTTAACAGGTACCTACGAGCAGTACTTC.